The clone carrying this T cell receptor beta chain came up a few times. This entry comes from a study of T cell changes during pregnancy in multiple sclerosis. The protocol was immunoSEQ multiplex PCR, while the TCRdb copy is restricted to in-frame clones and leaves out a portion. This table has approximately 90,000 clones, roughly 93% appearing once. Trimming left V 4 bases short and J 10 bases short, with 17 bases between. This CDR3 is 13 amino acids long. Germline V gene sequence: CDR1 KGHSH, CDR2 LQKENI. The input for sequencing was peripheral blood, taken in the third trimester of pregnancy. This sequence joins TRBV18 and TRBJ2-7; a possible D gene is TRBD1 (6 bases). The TCR was taken from a female donor with multiple sclerosis, enrolled in a pregnancy study. Written as DNA, the CDR3 is TGTGCCAGCTCACTCCGGGACACGGAAGGTCAGTACTTC. Residues: CASSLRDTEGQYF.